The clone carrying this TCR beta chain is medium-sized by share. The sample is drawn from a study of blood T cell repertoires in COVID-19. Profiled with immunoSEQ multiplex PCR; TCRdb holds only in-frame clones, not every one. The sample yields 50,000 to 75,000 clones, about 80% seen once. V shed 6 bases and J 5 bases; nucleotides not matched to a gene: 13. Looked up from germline, CDR1 is MNHEY and CDR2 is SMNVEV (reference sequence). CDR3 length: 15 residues. The sequenced material came from peripheral blood. The sequence was obtained from a man between 60 and 75 years old with acute or convalescent COVID-19. The chain has TRBV27 and TRBJ2-7, with 7 bases matching TRBD1. In DNA, the CDR3 is TGTGCCAGCAGCCCCCGTCCGACAGGGTACGACGAGCAGTACTTC. Amino acid sequence: CASSPRPTGYDEQYF.